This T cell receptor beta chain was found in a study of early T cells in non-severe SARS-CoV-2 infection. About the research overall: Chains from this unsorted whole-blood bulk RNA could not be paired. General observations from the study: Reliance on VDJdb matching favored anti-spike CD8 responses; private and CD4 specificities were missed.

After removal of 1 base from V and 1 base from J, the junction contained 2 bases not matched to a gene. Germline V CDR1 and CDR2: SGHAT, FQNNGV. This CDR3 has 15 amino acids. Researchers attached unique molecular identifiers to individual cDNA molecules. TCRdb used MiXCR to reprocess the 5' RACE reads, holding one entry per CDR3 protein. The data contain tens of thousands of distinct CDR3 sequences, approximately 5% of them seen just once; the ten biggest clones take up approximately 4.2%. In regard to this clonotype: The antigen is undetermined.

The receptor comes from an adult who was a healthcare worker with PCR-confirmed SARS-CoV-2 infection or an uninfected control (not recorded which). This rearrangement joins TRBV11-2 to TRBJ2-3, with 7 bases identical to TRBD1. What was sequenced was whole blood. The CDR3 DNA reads TGTGCCAGCAGCTTAGTCGGGACAGGCACAGATACGCAGTATTTT. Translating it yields CASSLVGTGTDTQYF.